Listed here is a single T cell receptor (beta chain). Sequencing used immunoSEQ multiplex PCR; TCRdb keeps in-frame clones, though not all of them. The sample contains 85,000 to 95,000 clones, almost 90% of which appear only once. This sample is part of a study of T cell responses to AZD1222 COVID-19 vaccine. The germline gives CDR1 LGHNA, CDR2 YNFKEQ. V gave up 1 base and J gave up 5 bases; unmatched junction bases: 5. This CDR3 spans 15 amino acids. The source is an adult in good health. The source material was peripheral blood, sampled on day 0 of AZD1222 vaccination. The chain uses TRBV4-2 and TRBJ2-5, with 9 bases lining up with TRBD1. For the CDR3, the DNA is TGTGCCAGCAGCCAAGGGACAGGGGCGTCGGAGACCCAGTACTTC. It codes for CASSQGTGASETQYF.